Each of the 10 T cell receptor beta chains below was sequenced from the same sample in a study of T-cell memory formation after mild COVID-19. TCRdb passed the 5' RACE reads through MiXCR, listing each CDR3 protein once. The sample consists of fewer than 150,000 distinct CDR3 sequences, 11% to 15% of them appearing once. The specimen was PBMCs or a T cell subset sorted from them (not recorded which). The receptors stem from an adult woman who had mild COVID-19 (a few samples of this study predate the infection). Cell type and time point are not known.

This clonotype has just a few counts. The chain recombines TRBV4-3 with TRBJ2-1, with 8 bases fitting TRBD1. The germline CDR1 and CDR2 sequences are LGHNA and YSLEER. The length of the CDR3 is 14 residues. The ends lost 3 bases at V and 7 bases at J; junction bases unmatched: 5. CDR3 in DNA: TGCGCCAGCAGCCAGTCAGGGGGCTGGAATGAGCAGTTCTTC. It specifies CASSQSGGWNEQFF.

The chain uses TRBV12-3 or TRBV12-4 and TRBJ1-2, with a tentative D call TRBD1 (5 bases). Trimming shortened V by 6 bases and J by 4 bases, and 21 bases separated the two germline ends. CDR3 length equals 16 residues. The CDR3 sequence: CASSFSTSPGPYGYTF. The CDR3 DNA reads as TGTGCCAGCAGCTTCTCCACGAGCCCAGGGCCCTATGGCTACACCTTC.

The chain combines TRBV15 with TRBJ1-1, with unresolved D. Germline CDR1 LNHNV, CDR2 YYDKDF (reference sequence). V gave up 1 base and J gave up 1 base, with 7 bases separating them. This CDR3 spans 14 amino acids. The DNA of the CDR3 is TGTGCCACCAGCAGAGGTCATAGGAACACTGAAGCTTTCTTT. Its translation is CATSRGHRNTEAFF.

J is TRBJ2-1 and V is TRBV7-9; 8 nucleotides match TRBD1. J gave up 5 bases and V 6 bases, and 6 bases lay outside the gene matches. Germline lookup yields CDR1 SEHNR and CDR2 FQNEAQ (reference sequence). The CDR3 has 14 amino acids. The DNA for the CDR3 is TGTGCCAGCAGGACAGGGGAATACCACAATGAGCAGTTCTTC. Protein product: CASRTGEYHNEQFF.

The chain uses TRBV25-1 and TRBJ2-5; TRBD1 matches 9 bases. The CDR3 spans 15 residues. Germline V CDR1 and CDR2: MGHDK, SYGVNS. V dropped 10 bases and J dropped 4; count of bases not matched to a gene: 13. DNA of the CDR3: TGTGCCATCTCCTCTGCGGACAGGGGAGGAGAGACCCAGTACTTC. It is translated as CAISSADRGGETQYF. Complete variable domain (other parts from reference TRBV25-1 and TRBJ2-5): EADIYQTPRYLVIGTGKKITLECSQTMGHDKMYWYQQDPGMELHLIHYSYGVNSTEKGDLSSESTVSRIRTEHFPLTLESARPSHTSQYLCAISSADRGGETQYFGPGTRLLVL.

The V gene is TRBV12-3 or TRBV12-4, the J gene TRBJ1-1; D unclear. Trimming left V 2 bases short and J 5 bases short, with 9 bases between. The CDR3 is 13 amino acids. The CDR3 DNA reads as TGTGCCAGCAGTTTATCCGTTTCGACTGAAGCTTTCTTT. Residues: CASSLSVSTEAFF.

The V call is TRBV19, the J call TRBJ2-3; D is ambiguous. The germline V gene has CDR1 LNHDA and CDR2 SQIVND (reference sequence). V lost 4 bases, J lost 6 bases, and 8 bases lay in between. The CDR3 has 12 amino acids. CDR3 region: CASSNRWDTQYF. The CDR3 bases are TGTGCCAGTAGTAACCGGTGGGATACGCAGTATTTT.

This clonotype showed up just a few times. This chain uses TRBV24-1 with TRBJ2-1, with D unresolved. The CDR3 extends over 12 amino acids. CDR1 is KGHDR and CDR2 is SFDVKD in the germline V gene. V lost 7 bases and J 3 bases, leaving 6 bases between the germline ends. The CDR3 is CATSASYNEQFF. CDR3 nucleotide sequence: TGTGCCACCAGCGCAAGCTACAATGAGCAGTTCTTC.

The CDR3 here is CASSPPSAQQFF. The CDR3 DNA follows: TGTGCCAGCAGTCCCCCAAGCGCTCAGCAGTTCTTC. The chain carries TRBV28 and TRBJ2-1; D is ambiguous. Trimming took 5 bases from V and 11 from J, leaving 13 bases between them. CDR3 length equals 12 residues. Germline V CDR1 and CDR2: MDHEN, SYDVKM. The full variable domain, rest sourced from reference TRBV28 and TRBJ2-1, is DVKVTQSSRYLVKRTGEKVFLECVQDMDHENMFWYRQDPGLGLRLIYFSYDVKMKEKGDIPEGYSVSREKKERFSLILESASTNQTSMYLCASSPPSAQQFFGPGTRLTVL.

This sequence joins TRBV7-9 and TRBJ2-3; weak D call: TRBD2 (6 bases). Germline V gene sequence: CDR1 SEHNR, CDR2 FQNEAQ (reference sequence). The V end lost 11 bases, the J end lost 4 bases, and 13 bases lay between the germline ends. The CDR3 runs to 12 residues. The CDR3 DNA reads TGTGCCGTTTGGGGGAGGCCAGATACGCAGTATTTT. Its translation is CAVWGRPDTQYF.